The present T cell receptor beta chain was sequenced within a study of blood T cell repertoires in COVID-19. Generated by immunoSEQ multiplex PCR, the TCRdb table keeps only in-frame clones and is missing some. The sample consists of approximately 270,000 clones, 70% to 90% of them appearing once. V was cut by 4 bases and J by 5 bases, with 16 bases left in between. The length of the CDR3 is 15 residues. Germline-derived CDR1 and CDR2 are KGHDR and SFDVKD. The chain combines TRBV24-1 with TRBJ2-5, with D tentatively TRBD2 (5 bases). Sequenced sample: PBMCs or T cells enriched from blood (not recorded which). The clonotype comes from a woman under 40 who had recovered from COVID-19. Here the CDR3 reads CATSERVGVRETQYF. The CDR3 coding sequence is TGTGCCACCAGTGAGAGAGTCGGGGTCCGGGAGACCCAGTACTTC.